Presented here are 22 T cell receptor beta chains from one specimen sequenced in a study of blood T cell repertoires in COVID-19. This table comes from immunoSEQ multiplex PCR, and its TCRdb copy is limited to in-frame clones, with some not included. The sample contains 95,000 to 150,000 clones, around four fifths of which appear only once. Sequences were obtained from peripheral blood. These receptors originate from a man in his 60s with acute or convalescent COVID-19.

The chain couples TRBV15 to TRBJ1-2; TRBD1 agrees at 7 bases. The junction had 10 bases not matched to a gene; V was cut back by 0 bases and J by 12 bases. The CDR3 runs 14 residues. Looked up from germline, CDR1 is LNHNV and CDR2 is YYDKDF (reference sequence). CDR3 DNA sequence: TGTGCCACCAGCAGAGATAAAGGGGGCGCGTCCGACACCTTC. This gives the protein CATSRDKGGASDTF.

This clone has a handful of counts. V is TRBV30 and J is TRBJ1-2, with 9 bases matching TRBD1. The V gene end was trimmed by 4 bases and the J gene end by 8 bases; junction bases not matched to a gene: 14. Per the germline V gene, CDR1 is GTSNPN and CDR2 is SVGIG (reference sequence). CDR3 length: 15 amino acids. CDR3 in DNA: TGTGCCTGGAATCTCGGGGATACGGGACAGGGAGGCTACACCTTC. It specifies CAWNLGDTGQGGYTF.

The gene calls are TRBV11-3 and TRBJ2-1, with 8 bases fitting TRBD2. V was clipped by 0 bases and J by 7 bases; unmatched bases: 11. This CDR3 spans 17 amino acids. The germline CDR1 and CDR2 sequences are SGHNT and YENEEA. CDR3 coding DNA: TGTGCCAGCAGCTTAGATTTTGCGGGAGGTTTCTTGAATGAGCAGTTCTTC. Its translation: CASSLDFAGGFLNEQFF.

V and J are TRBV27 and TRBJ2-6; D gene uncertain. Trimming shortened V by 0 bases and J by 2 bases, and 8 bases separated the two germline ends. The CDR3 is made up of 16 amino acids. Germline-derived CDR1 and CDR2 are MNHEY and SMNVEV (reference sequence). CDR3 in amino acids: CASSLSTQPGANVLTF. The CDR3 DNA reads TGTGCCAGCAGTTTATCTACACAGCCTGGGGCCAACGTCCTGACTTTC.

V is TRBV30 and J is TRBJ2-2, with D tentatively TRBD2 (5 bases). Germline CDR1 and CDR2: GTSNPN and SVGIG (reference sequence). This CDR3 is 14 amino acids long. Deletions cut 4 bases from V and 8 bases from J, with 17 bases between. CDR3 sequence: CAWIEGVGSGELFF. The CDR3 nucleotides read TGTGCCTGGATTGAGGGAGTAGGGTCGGGGGAGCTGTTTTTT.

This clone was detected once. Written as DNA, the CDR3 is TGTGCCAGCACTTACGGAGGAACTGAAGCTTTCTTT. Amino acids: CASTYGGTEAFF. The V and J genes are TRBV5-6 and TRBJ1-1; D gene unclear. Trimming stripped 6 bases from V and 5 bases from J, with 11 bases between. This CDR3 comprises 12 residues. Germline V gene data show CDR1 as SGHDT and CDR2 as YYEEEE. The full variable domain, its missing parts supplied by reference TRBV5-6 and TRBJ1-1, is DAGVTQSPTHLIKTRGQQVTLRCSPKSGHDTVSWYQQALGQGPQFIFQYYEEEERQRGNFPDRFSGHQFPNYSSELNVNALLLGDSALYLCASTYGGTEAFFGQGTRLTVV.

This clone has only one observation. The J gene is TRBJ2-1, the V gene TRBV5-1; 10 bases agree with TRBD1. The CDR3 has 15 amino acids. Germline V gene lookup returns CDR1 SGHRS and CDR2 YFSETQ. The V gene end was trimmed by 1 base and the J gene end by 4 bases; junction bases not matched to a gene: 2. The CDR3 coding sequence is TGCGCCAGCAGCTTGCAGGGACAGGGGTACAATGAGCAGTTCTTC. Its protein is CASSLQGQGYNEQFF. Full variable domain (remainder filled in from reference TRBV5-1 and TRBJ2-1): KAGVTQTPRYLIKTRGQQVTLSCSPISGHRSVSWYQQTPGQGLQFLFEYFSETQRNKGNFPGRFSGRQFSNSRSEMNVSTLELGDSALYLCASSLQGQGYNEQFFGPGTRLTVL.

The chain carries TRBV11-2 and TRBJ2-5, with 7 bases lining up with TRBD2. The CDR3 is 16 amino acids. The V segment lost 2 bases and the J segment 3 bases; nucleotides outside the gene matches: 9. Germline V lookup: CDR1 SGHAT, CDR2 FQNNGV. This CDR3 is CASSLTFAAGEETQYF. CDR3 nucleotides: TGTGCCAGCAGCTTAACCTTCGCCGCGGGAGAAGAGACCCAGTACTTC.

This clone was counted a few times. The gene calls are TRBV11-1 and TRBJ1-2, with a weak D call TRBD1 (6 bases). CDR3 length: 13 residues. CDR1 SGHAT and CDR2 FQDESV come from the germline V gene (reference sequence). V dropped 5 bases and J dropped 8 bases, with 15 bases sitting between them. The CDR3 sequence is CASSPGVWKGYTF. DNA of the CDR3: TGTGCCAGCAGCCCAGGGGTCTGGAAGGGCTACACCTTC.

The table lists this clone with a few counts. The rearrangement links TRBV3-1 (or the pseudogene TRBV3-2) to TRBJ2-1, with 7 positions matching TRBD2. Germline V gives CDR1 LGHDT, CDR2 YNNKEL (reference sequence). CDR3 size: 16 residues. The junction had 17 bases not matched to a gene; V was cut back by 6 bases and J by 9 bases. The CDR3 DNA reads as TGTGCCAGCAGACTTTTTAGCGGGCGGGATTCGGGTGAGCAGTTCTTC. It encodes CASRLFSGRDSGEQFF.

CDR3 sequence: CAWSERSQPQHF. CDR3 sequence (DNA): TGTGCCTGGAGTGAGAGGTCTCAGCCCCAGCATTTT. V gene TRBV30 combines with J gene TRBJ1-5; the D is unclear. Germline CDR1 GTSNPN, CDR2 SVGIG (reference sequence). The CDR3 runs 12 residues. Trimming removed 1 base at V and 6 bases at J, with 7 bases between. Full variable domain (rest looked up from reference TRBV30 and TRBJ1-5): SQTIHQWPATLVQPVGSPLSLECTVEGTSNPNLYWYRQAAGRGLQLLFYSVGIGQISSEVPQNLSASRPQDRQFILSSKKLLLSDSGFYLCAWSERSQPQHFGDGTRLSIL.

The rearrangement uses TRBV11-2 and TRBJ2-3; 9 nucleotides agree with TRBD1. The CDR3 runs 16 residues. V dropped 5 bases and J dropped 4; count of bases not matched to a gene: 10. The germline gives CDR1 SGHAT, CDR2 FQNNGV. Here the CDR3 DNA reads TGTGCCAGCAGCCAGCTAGGGACAGGGAGAGCAGATACGCAGTATTTT. Its translation: CASSQLGTGRADTQYF.

This clone occurred once. The chain employs TRBV6-5 and TRBJ2-7; D gene unclear. The germline V and J ends were trimmed by 0 bases and 3 bases, with 15 bases remaining between them. Germline V gene lookup returns CDR1 MNHEY and CDR2 SVGAGI. CDR3 length equals 16 residues. In DNA, the CDR3 is TGTGCCAGCAGTTACTCGACACTGAAAAGAAACTACGAGCAGTACTTC. Translating gives CASSYSTLKRNYEQYF.

This clone was detected a few times. The chain carries TRBV11-3 and TRBJ1-1, with D unclear. The V end was cut by 0 bases, the J end by 8 bases, with 10 bases between. In germline, CDR1 is SGHNT, CDR2 YENEEA. There are 13 residues in the CDR3. The CDR3 reads CASSLEQSEEAFF. The CDR3 coding sequence is TGTGCCAGCAGCTTAGAGCAATCAGAAGAAGCTTTCTTT.

This chain joins TRBV5-5 and TRBJ1-1; D is uncertain. From germline, CDR1 is SGHKS and CDR2 YYEKEE (reference sequence). Trimming took off 9 bases at V and 0 bases at J, with 12 bases between the two ends. This CDR3 spans 13 amino acids. CDR3 bases: TGTGCCACTACACGCGACTTGAACACTGAAGCTTTCTTT. Translating gives CATTRDLNTEAFF.

This chain uses TRBV11-2 with TRBJ2-7, with TRBD1 matching 7 bases. Germline V CDR1 and CDR2: SGHAT, FQNNGV. V dropped 5 bases and J dropped 10; count of bases not matched to a gene: 11. This CDR3 spans 13 amino acids. CDR3 bases: TGTGCCAGCAGCATAGGACAGGCCTTCGATCAGTACTTC. It translates to CASSIGQAFDQYF.

The chain carries TRBV30 and TRBJ1-1; D may be TRBD1 (6 bases). The CDR3 consists of 13 residues. Germline CDR1 is GTSNPN and CDR2 is SVGIG (reference sequence). With 2 bases removed from V and 2 bases from J, the gap between germline ends came to 9 bases. The CDR3 loop is CAWSRQVNTEAFF. The DNA of the CDR3 is TGTGCCTGGAGTAGACAGGTTAACACTGAAGCTTTCTTT.

This chain joins TRBV15 and TRBJ2-7, with D possibly TRBD1 on 6 matching bases. This CDR3 is built from 13 residues. CDR1 and CDR2 from the germline V gene are LNHNV and YYDKDF (reference sequence). Trimming cost V 0 bases and J 6 bases, with 9 bases left between them. CDR3 amino acids: CATSRDQGFEQYF. The CDR3 DNA is TGTGCCACCAGCAGAGATCAGGGGTTCGAGCAGTACTTC.

The rearrangement joins TRBV5-6 to TRBJ1-2; a weak D match, TRBD1 (6 bases). In germline, CDR1 is SGHDT, CDR2 YYEEEE. Trimming left V 4 bases short and J 3 bases short, with 13 bases between. This CDR3 has 14 amino acids. As DNA, the CDR3 is TGTGCCAGCAGCCCATGGACAGCTTACTATGGCTACACCTTC. Translation gives CASSPWTAYYGYTF. Full variable domain (remainder filled in from reference TRBV5-6 and TRBJ1-2): DAGVTQSPTHLIKTRGQQVTLRCSPKSGHDTVSWYQQALGQGPQFIFQYYEEEERQRGNFPDRFSGHQFPNYSSELNVNALLLGDSALYLCASSPWTAYYGYTFGSGTRLTVV.

The CDR3 coding sequence is TGTGCCAGCAGCCCTAGACAGGGGACGAACACTGAAGCTTTCTTT. As protein: CASSPRQGTNTEAFF. The rearrangement links TRBV9 to TRBJ1-1; 8 bases match TRBD1. The V gene's germline CDR1 is SGDLS and CDR2 YYNGEE. The CDR3 covers 15 residues. V trimming: 4 bases; J trimming: 1 base; junction bases outside the gene matches: 6.

This clone was detected a few times. The V call is TRBV18, the J call TRBJ2-1; 15 nucleotides match TRBD2. The V segment lost 3 bases and the J segment 9 bases; nucleotides outside the gene matches: 6. This CDR3 comprises 16 residues. Germline loops: CDR1 KGHSH, CDR2 LQKENI. CDR3 sequence: CASSPPGLAGGGEQFF. The CDR3 bases are TGTGCCAGCTCACCCCCGGGACTAGCGGGGGGAGGTGAGCAGTTCTTC.

The chain links TRBV5-6 to TRBJ1-1; tentatively, D is TRBD1 (5 bases). V was clipped by 1 base and J by 10 bases, with 11 bases between them. Germline CDR1 and CDR2: SGHDT and YYEEEE. This CDR3 has 12 residues. The DNA of the CDR3 is TGTGCCAGCAGCTTGCAGGGATTGGGAGCTTTCTTT. Residues: CASSLQGLGAFF.